The 17 T cell receptor beta chains below were found in one sample sequenced in a study of blood T cell repertoires in COVID-19. The protocol was immunoSEQ multiplex PCR, while the TCRdb copy is restricted to in-frame clones and leaves out a portion. Altogether 200,000 to 300,000 clones are present, about nine tenths being singletons, with the ten largest covering under 2%. The sample comprised peripheral blood. The receptors stem from a woman aged 55-70 years who had recovered from COVID-19.

The rearrangement joins TRBV14 to TRBJ2-7, with a possible D match to TRBD2 (5 bases). V was cut by 1 base and J by 3 bases, with 7 bases left in between. Germline V CDR1 and CDR2: SGHDN, FVKESK. This CDR3 is 13 amino acids long. The CDR3 spells CASSQGGFYEQYF. DNA for the CDR3: TGTGCCAGCAGCCAAGGCGGGTTCTACGAGCAGTACTTC.

The genes are TRBV28 and TRBJ1-2; D uncertain. CDR1 and CDR2 (germline): MDHEN, SYDVKM. V was shortened by 7 bases and J by 2 bases, with 17 bases between the two germline ends. CDR3 length: 15 amino acids. The CDR3 region is CASTGSDLGNYGYTF. Written as DNA, the CDR3 is TGTGCCAGCACGGGGAGTGATCTCGGAAACTATGGCTACACCTTC.

CDR3 loop: CASSIPRSPTGELFF. The CDR3 nucleotides read TGTGCCAGTAGTATTCCCCGGTCTCCTACCGGGGAGCTGTTTTTT. This chain connects TRBV19 to TRBJ2-2; no firm D call. The V gene's germline CDR1 is LNHDA and CDR2 SQIVND (reference sequence). V was cut by 3 bases and J by 5 bases, with 13 bases left in between. This CDR3 spans 15 amino acids.

CDR3 in DNA: TGTGCCAGCAGTGAATTCCTACAGGGGGCTAGTTCACCCCTCCACTTT. It specifies CASSEFLQGASSPLHF. This chain uses TRBV6-1 with TRBJ1-6, with 9 nucleotides matching TRBD1. This CDR3 comprises 16 residues. CDR1 MNHNS and CDR2 SASEGT come from the germline V gene. V gave up 2 bases and J gave up 9 bases; unmatched junction bases: 8.

J is TRBJ2-7 and V is TRBV5-1; 11 bases align to TRBD1. Germline V CDR1 and CDR2: SGHRS, YFSETQ. This CDR3 is 16 amino acids long. V was clipped by 2 bases and J by 6 bases; unmatched bases: 10. The CDR3 coding sequence is TGCGCCAGCAGCTTTGATCCGGGACAGGGGGGAATCGAGCAGTACTTC. Translated, it gives CASSFDPGQGGIEQYF.

The chain combines TRBV4-2 with TRBJ2-2, with 13 bases identical to TRBD2. The V and J ends lost 6 bases and 4 bases, in that order; junction bases with no gene match: 14. The V gene's germline CDR1 is LGHNA and CDR2 YNFKEQ. CDR3 length: 19 amino acids. CDR3 in amino acids: CASSPSPLAGGLGTGELFF. The CDR3 DNA is TGTGCCAGCAGTCCAAGCCCACTAGCGGGGGGGCTAGGCACCGGGGAGCTGTTTTTT.

The rearrangement links TRBV19 to TRBJ1-4; D not resolved. Per germline, CDR1 LNHDA and CDR2 SQIVND (reference sequence). The V gene lost 3 bases and the J gene lost 6 bases, with 11 bases spanning the gap. This CDR3 region has 14 residues. CDR3 coding DNA: TGTGCCAGTAGTATCGGCAGGTCGGATGAAAAACTGTTTTTT. Amino acids: CASSIGRSDEKLFF.

This clone came up many times. The J gene is TRBJ1-1, the V gene TRBV19; no definite D call. There are 13 residues in the CDR3. CDR1 and CDR2 from the germline V gene are LNHDA and SQIVND (reference sequence). Trimming removed 3 bases at V and 7 bases at J, with 12 bases between. The CDR3 spells CASSIRHRGEAFF. CDR3 coding DNA: TGTGCCAGTAGTATCCGACACCGGGGTGAAGCTTTCTTT.

This chain connects TRBV7-9 to TRBJ1-5; 9 bases line up with TRBD1. Germline values: CDR1 SEHNR, CDR2 FQNEAQ (reference sequence). V lost 0 bases to trimming and J lost 2 bases; unmatched junction nucleotides: 2. The CDR3 is 16 amino acids. The CDR3 DNA is TGTGCCAGCAGCTTAGCTGGGGACAGGGGCAATCAGCCCCAGCATTTT. It encodes CASSLAGDRGNQPQHF.

This chain links TRBV29-1 with TRBJ1-1; a possible D gene is TRBD1 (5 bases). Trimming pared 5 bases from V and 5 bases from J, leaving 15 bases between. Germline V CDR1 and CDR2: SQVTM, ANQGSEA. The CDR3 has 13 residues. The CDR3 loop is CSVRGTRGTEAFF. The CDR3 nucleotides read TGCAGCGTTCGGGGGACCAGAGGAACTGAAGCTTTCTTT.

This chain links TRBV7-8 with TRBJ1-1; tentatively, D is TRBD1 (5 bases). The V end lost 3 bases, the J end lost 4 bases, and 12 bases lay between the germline ends. The CDR3 covers 14 residues. Per the germline V gene, CDR1 is SGHVS and CDR2 is FQNEAQ. The CDR3, as DNA: TGTGCCAGCAGCTTTCAGGGAGGGAGCACTGAAGCTTTCTTT. Translating it yields CASSFQGGSTEAFF.

With regard to this clone: This specimen includes other DNA sequences encoding the same CDR3. This chain joins TRBV9 and TRBJ2-5; 14 nucleotides align to TRBD2. The V and J ends lost 4 bases and 5 bases, in that order; junction bases with no gene match: 4. Per the germline V gene, CDR1 is SGDLS and CDR2 is YYNGEE. The CDR3 sequence is 15 residues long. CDR3 in amino acids: CASSLRLAGGETQYF. CDR3 bases: TGTGCCAGCAGCTTGAGACTAGCGGGGGGGGAGACCCAGTACTTC.

V is TRBV15 and J is TRBJ1-1; D remains unclear. Trimming removed 1 base at V and 5 bases at J, with 14 bases between. Germline V gene sequence: CDR1 LNHNV, CDR2 YYDKDF (reference sequence). The CDR3 extends over 15 amino acids. The CDR3 nucleotides read TGTGCCACCAGCAGAGTTAGGTCCGGAGGGACTGAAGCTTTCTTT. Protein product: CATSRVRSGGTEAFF.

The CDR3 DNA follows: TGTGCCAGCAGTTTATTCGGCAGGGGATACGAGCAGTACTTC. Translating it yields CASSLFGRGYEQYF. V gene TRBV27 combines with J gene TRBJ2-7; tentatively, D is TRBD1 (6 bases). This CDR3 comprises 14 residues. The V end was cut by 1 base, the J end by 4 bases, with 11 bases between. Germline V CDR1 and CDR2: MNHEY, SMNVEV (reference sequence).

The chain joins TRBV6-5 to TRBJ2-1, with a tentative D call TRBD1 (5 bases). The CDR3 extends over 15 amino acids. The germline V gene encodes CDR1 MNHEY and CDR2 SVGAGI. V was pared by 8 bases and J by 2 bases, with 16 bases between. CDR3 region: CASCLGRATYNEQFF. In DNA form, the CDR3 reads TGTGCCAGCTGCCTGGGCAGGGCAACCTACAATGAGCAGTTCTTC.

The chain recombines TRBV9 with TRBJ2-1, with 14 bases fitting TRBD2. The CDR3 runs 16 residues. The ends lost 4 bases at V and 3 bases at J; junction bases unmatched: 3. CDR1 SGDLS and CDR2 YYNGEE come from the germline V gene. CDR3 nucleotide sequence: TGTGCCAGCAGCCCGGGACTAGCGGGGGTCTACAATGAGCAGTTCTTC. Protein sequence: CASSPGLAGVYNEQFF.

This chain uses TRBV5-1 with TRBJ2-7; possibly TRBD1 for D (5 bases). CDR1 and CDR2 (germline): SGHRS, YFSETQ. V lost 1 base, J lost 2 bases, and 13 bases lay in between. CDR3 size: 15 residues. The CDR3 sequence is CASSLNSRVTYEQYF. The CDR3 nucleotides read TGCGCCAGCAGCTTGAACTCCAGGGTAACCTACGAGCAGTACTTC.